A single sample is the source of the 24 T cell receptor beta chains below, sequenced in a study of a mutant IDH1 vaccine in newly diagnosed glioma. Documented time point: week 47, end of study. Topical imiquimod accompanied each vaccine dose, which consisted of 300 ug of mutant IDH1 20-mer peptide. The method was immunoSEQ multiplex PCR; TCRdb's version includes in-frame clones alone and lacks a portion of them. The sample includes 45,000 to 55,000 clones, around 84% of them seen just once. Antigens for these TCRs are unknown. The material was PBMCs, obtained from a glioma patient whose treatment included an IDH1 peptide vaccine. The receptors were gathered from a young woman with glioma. Some clones in this sample may be carry-over from other donors' samples.

This chain links TRBV6-5 with TRBJ2-7; D is unresolved. CDR1 and CDR2 from the germline V gene are MNHEY and SVGAGI. The CDR3 is made up of 11 amino acids. V dropped 2 bases and J dropped 7 bases, with 6 bases sitting between them. The CDR3 reads CASSYGGEQYF. The CDR3 DNA sequence: TGTGCCAGCAGTTACGGTGGTGAGCAGTACTTC.

The J gene is TRBJ2-3, the V gene TRBV5-6; 7 bases are shared with TRBD1. CDR3 size: 14 residues. Germline values: CDR1 SGHDT, CDR2 YYEEEE. V dropped 5 bases and J dropped 1; count of bases not matched to a gene: 4. CDR3 protein: CASSYDRGTDTQYF. DNA of the CDR3: TGTGCCAGCAGTTACGACAGGGGCACAGATACGCAGTATTTT. Variable domain in full (rest from reference TRBV5-6 and TRBJ2-3): DAGVTQSPTHLIKTRGQQVTLRCSPKSGHDTVSWYQQALGQGPQFIFQYYEEEERQRGNFPDRFSGHQFPNYSSELNVNALLLGDSALYLCASSYDRGTDTQYFGPGTRLTVL.

This chain connects TRBV19 to TRBJ1-1; D not resolved. CDR3 length: 15 amino acids. Trimming removed 2 bases at V and 5 bases at J, with 15 bases between. Germline V gene lookup returns CDR1 LNHDA and CDR2 SQIVND (reference sequence). This chain's CDR3 is CASSIKGRGGTEAFF. The CDR3, as DNA: TGTGCCAGTAGTATAAAAGGTAGAGGCGGGACTGAAGCTTTCTTT.

The gene calls are TRBV5-4 and TRBJ1-2; maybe TRBD1 (5 bases). V shed 5 bases and J shed 8 bases, with 16 bases lying between them. The CDR3 runs to 13 residues. From germline, CDR1 is SGHNT and CDR2 YYREEE (reference sequence). CDR3 amino acids: CASRIGGAQGYTF. The CDR3 region has the DNA TGTGCCAGCAGGATCGGCGGGGCGCAAGGCTACACCTTC.

The genes are TRBV7-9 and TRBJ1-2; D unclear. Trimming pared 5 bases from V and 4 bases from J, leaving 14 bases between. CDR1 is SEHNR, CDR2 FQNEAQ, per germline (reference sequence). The CDR3 extends over 14 amino acids. CDR3 sequence reads: CASSPSLGFYGYTF. CDR3 in DNA: TGTGCCAGCAGCCCCTCTCTCGGTTTCTATGGCTACACCTTC.

This clone was seen once. V is TRBV6-5 and J is TRBJ2-2; perhaps TRBD1 as D (5 bases). The CDR3 contains 14 residues. V lost 6 bases to trimming and J lost 5 bases, with 13 bases between them. Germline V gene data show CDR1 as MNHEY and CDR2 as SVGAGI. CDR3 amino acids: CASRRQMWTGELFF. The CDR3 coding sequence is TGTGCCAGCAGGCGACAGATGTGGACCGGGGAGCTGTTTTTT.

The chain employs TRBV19 and TRBJ2-2, with TRBD2 identical over 10 bases. Germline V CDR1 and CDR2: LNHDA, SQIVND (reference sequence). This CDR3 contains 15 residues. The ends lost 7 bases at V and 3 bases at J; junction bases unmatched: 5. The CDR3 is CASTLAGAHTGELFF. The DNA of the CDR3 is TGTGCCAGTACGCTAGCGGGAGCCCACACCGGGGAGCTGTTTTTT.

The V and J genes are TRBV25-1 and TRBJ2-1; D is possibly TRBD1 (6 bases). The V and J ends lost 8 bases and 9 bases respectively, with 11 bases between them. This CDR3 region has 11 residues. Per germline, CDR1 MGHDK and CDR2 SYGVNS. For the CDR3, the DNA is TGTGCCAGCTCCTTAGGGGGTGAGCAGTTCTTC. This sequence encodes CASSLGGEQFF. The full variable domain, its missing parts supplied by reference TRBV25-1 and TRBJ2-1, is EADIYQTPRYLVIGTGKKITLECSQTMGHDKMYWYQQDPGMELHLIHYSYGVNSTEKGDLSSESTVSRIRTEHFPLTLESARPSHTSQYLCASSLGGEQFFGPGTRLTVL.

This clone has only one observation. This chain joins TRBV6-5 and TRBJ1-2, with D uncertain. In germline, CDR1 is MNHEY, CDR2 SVGAGI. The V end was cut by 0 bases, the J end by 3 bases, with 8 bases between. This CDR3 region has 14 residues. DNA for the CDR3: TGTGCCAGCAGTTACTCGTCCCGCGACTATGGCTACACCTTC. This sequence encodes CASSYSSRDYGYTF.

This clone appeared once. The rearrangement uses TRBV9 and TRBJ2-5; 11 bases are a match to TRBD1. CDR1 and CDR2 from the germline V gene are SGDLS and YYNGEE. Trimming at V came to 3 bases and at J to 5 bases, leaving 9 bases not matched to a gene. The CDR3 covers 16 residues. The CDR3 nucleotides are TGTGCCAGCAGCGGCGGACAGGGGGCTATGGGTGAGACCCAGTACTTC. The encoded protein is CASSGGQGAMGETQYF.

The chain links TRBV18 to TRBJ1-1; D unresolved. V dropped 3 bases and J dropped 5 bases, with 10 bases sitting between them. In germline, CDR1 is KGHSH, CDR2 LQKENI. The CDR3 has 13 residues. Here the CDR3 reads CASSPDRQTEAFF. CDR3 bases: TGTGCCAGCTCACCGGACCGTCAGACTGAAGCTTTCTTT.

V is TRBV7-8 and J is TRBJ2-1; D gene ambiguous. CDR1 is SGHVS, CDR2 FQNEAQ, per germline. Trimming removed 0 bases from V and 3 bases from J, with 12 bases in between. The CDR3 is made up of 16 amino acids. CDR3 protein: CASSLADPTGYNEQFF. CDR3 nucleotide sequence: TGTGCCAGCAGCTTAGCGGACCCGACGGGCTACAATGAGCAGTTCTTC. Supplemented by reference TRBV7-8 and TRBJ2-1, the full variable domain reads GAGVSQSPRYKVAKRGQDVALRCDPISGHVSLFWYQQALGQGPEFLTYFQNEAQLDKSGLPSDRFFAERPEGSVSTLKIQRTQQEDSAVYLCASSLADPTGYNEQFFGPGTRLTVL.

This clone occurred a few times. The V gene is TRBV18, the J gene TRBJ1-1, with no clear D. V gave up 1 base and J gave up 1 base, with 7 bases separating them. From germline, CDR1 is KGHSH and CDR2 LQKENI. The CDR3 loop spans 14 amino acids. CDR3 protein: CASSPRTENTEAFF. DNA for the CDR3: TGTGCCAGCTCACCACGAACGGAGAACACTGAAGCTTTCTTT.

The chain joins TRBV5-4 to TRBJ2-7, with 8 positions matching TRBD1. V shed 0 bases, J shed 3 bases, and the junction held 5 bases outside the gene matches. The CDR3 extends over 15 amino acids. Germline CDR1 is SGHNT and CDR2 is YYREEE (reference sequence). CDR3 amino acids: CASSLAGQVIYEQYF. DNA of the CDR3: TGTGCCAGCAGCTTGGCGGGACAGGTGATCTACGAGCAGTACTTC.

This clone has more than one count but fewer than ten. The CDR3 region is CASSVGPILPNYTF. CDR3 DNA: TGTGCCAGCAGCGTCGGCCCCATCCTTCCCAACTACACCTTC. The chain employs TRBV9 and TRBJ1-2; no firm D call. The CDR3 is made up of 14 amino acids. Germline V lookup: CDR1 SGDLS, CDR2 YYNGEE. V lost 2 bases to trimming and J lost 10 bases, with 18 bases between them.

The V call is TRBV15, the J call TRBJ2-7, with D possibly being TRBD2 (5 bases). Germline V gene lookup returns CDR1 LNHNV and CDR2 YYDKDF (reference sequence). The CDR3 is 15 amino acids. V shed 0 bases and J shed 5 bases, with 14 bases lying between them. The CDR3 DNA reads as TGTGCCACCAGCAGAGATATCGGAGGTTCTAACGAGCAGTACTTC. The encoded protein is CATSRDIGGSNEQYF.

The J gene is TRBJ1-5, the V gene TRBV19, with D uncertain. The CDR3 sequence is 11 residues long. CDR1 is LNHDA and CDR2 is SQIVND in the germline V gene (reference sequence). V lost 6 bases and J 10 bases, leaving 10 bases between the germline ends. This CDR3 reads CASSTPGPQHF. CDR3 sequence (DNA): TGTGCCAGTAGCACACCGGGACCCCAGCATTTT. Full variable domain (rest looked up from reference TRBV19 and TRBJ1-5): DGGITQSPKYLFRKEGQNVTLSCEQNLNHDAMYWYRQDPGQGLRLIYYSQIVNDFQKGDIAEGYSVSREKKESFPLTVTSAQKNPTAFYLCASSTPGPQHFGDGTRLSIL.

This clone was detected a few times. The chain has TRBV10-3 and TRBJ1-1; D possibly corresponds to TRBD1 (6 bases). Per the germline V gene, CDR1 is ENHRY and CDR2 is SYGVKD. This CDR3 region has 13 residues. Trimming took off 7 bases at V and 2 bases at J, with 11 bases between the two ends. The CDR3 nucleotides read TGTGCCATCATAGGGGGGGACAACACTGAAGCTTTCTTT. It yields the protein CAIIGGDNTEAFF.

The chain employs TRBV6-6 and TRBJ1-5; D is perhaps TRBD1 (5 bases). Germline CDR1 and CDR2: MNHNY and SVGAGI (reference sequence). V was clipped by 11 bases and J by 3 bases, with 14 bases between them. The CDR3 runs to 13 residues. The CDR3 is CAGRRDPNQPQHF. The CDR3 DNA is TGTGCCGGGAGACGGGACCCCAATCAGCCCCAGCATTTT.

This clone was observed once. The rearrangement joins TRBV19 to TRBJ1-2; no clear D. The germline CDR1 and CDR2 sequences are LNHDA and SQIVND (reference sequence). V was cut by 9 bases and J by 0 bases, with 14 bases left in between. The CDR3 consists of 14 residues. CDR3 sequence reads: CASNGVFTNYGYTF. DNA for the CDR3: TGTGCCAGCAACGGGGTCTTTACTAACTATGGCTACACCTTC.

The CDR3 sequence: CASSSDLNRTGELFF. As DNA, the CDR3 is TGTGCCAGCAGCTCGGATCTAAACCGCACCGGGGAGCTGTTTTTT. The chain carries TRBV13 and TRBJ2-2, with no clear D. The V end was cut by 4 bases, the J end by 4 bases, with 13 bases between. There are 15 residues in the CDR3. Germline V CDR1 and CDR2: PRHDT, FYEKMQ (reference sequence).

The chain joins TRBV7-9 to TRBJ2-1; 10 positions match TRBD2. The germline V gene encodes CDR1 SEHNR and CDR2 FQNEAQ (reference sequence). The V gene end was trimmed by 2 bases and the J gene end by 7 bases; junction bases not matched to a gene: 5. This CDR3 spans 15 amino acids. CDR3 amino acids: CASSLQAGGRNEQFF. DNA for the CDR3: TGTGCCAGCAGCTTACAAGCGGGAGGGAGAAATGAGCAGTTCTTC.

This clone came up once. This rearrangement joins TRBV30 to TRBJ2-1; D is ambiguous. The CDR3 sequence is 13 residues long. CDR1 and CDR2 (germline): GTSNPN, SVGIG (reference sequence). Between the trimmed V and J ends, which lost 0 bases and 2 bases, there was a span of 5 bases. The DNA for the CDR3 is TGTGCCTGGAGTGTGAACACCTACAATGAGCAGTTCTTC. Translating it yields CAWSVNTYNEQFF. The entire variable domain, with the rest obtained from reference TRBV30 and TRBJ2-1, is as follows: SQTIHQWPATLVQPVGSPLSLECTVEGTSNPNLYWYRQAAGRGLQLLFYSVGIGQISSEVPQNLSASRPQDRQFILSSKKLLLSDSGFYLCAWSVNTYNEQFFGPGTRLTVL.

The V gene is TRBV11-1, the J gene TRBJ2-7, with 7 positions matching TRBD1. Germline CDR1 and CDR2: SGHAT and FQDESV (reference sequence). The ends lost 5 bases at V and 2 bases at J; junction bases unmatched: 3. The CDR3 contains 13 residues. In DNA, the CDR3 is TGTGCCAGCAGCAAGGACAGGACCTACGAGCAGTACTTC. Protein product: CASSKDRTYEQYF.